These T cell receptor beta chains were read from a single sample in a study of blood T cell repertoires in COVID-19. The table came from immunoSEQ multiplex PCR; TCRdb's copy has only in-frame clones and leaves some out. In the table there are under 100,000 clones, over 75% of which are singletons. The sequencing sample was made of peripheral blood. The receptors were gathered from a human donor in a cohort sampled during active COVID-19. Both conserved end residues are part of each CDR3. A D gene is named only where the DNA matches it firmly. Only some rows state a clone size, as once, few, many or a class for expanded clones.

clone size	D gene	V gene	CDR3 length	J gene	CDR3 DNA	CDR3 protein
.	.	TRBV9	14	TRBJ2-2	TGTGCCAGCAGCGAGGGACTGAACACCGGGGAGCTGTTTTTT	CASSEGLNTGELFF
.	TRBD1	TRBV19	15	TRBJ2-5	TGTGCCAGTAGTATAGATTGGACAGGAGAAGAGACCCAGTACTTC	CASSIDWTGEETQYF
once	.	TRBV18	17	TRBJ2-2	TGTGCCAGCTCACCACCAGGAGGTAGCCGGAACACCGGGGAGCTGTTTTTT	CASSPPGGSRNTGELFF
.	TRBD1	TRBV28	15	TRBJ1-5	TGTGCCAGCAGCCTGGGACAGGGGGCTAATCAGCCCCAGCATTTT	CASSLGQGANQPQHF
.	.	TRBV9	16	TRBJ1-6	TGTGCCAGCAGCACCCCATCCGGGGCAGGGGCCTCACCCCTCCACTTT	CASSTPSGAGASPLHF
few	.	TRBV9	12	TRBJ2-3	TGTGCCAGCAGATCCGGCACAGATACGCAGTATTTT	CASRSGTDTQYF
.	.	TRBV6-4	13	TRBJ2-1	TGTGCCAGCAGTGGACTAGGGGTCGGTGAGCAGTTCTTC	CASSGLGVGEQFF
once	TRBD2	TRBV5-4	16	TRBJ2-5	TGTGCCAGCAGCTTGGCCGCGCGGGGGAAACAAGAGACCCAGTACTTC	CASSLAARGKQETQYF
.	TRBD2	TRBV30	14	TRBJ2-3	TGTGCCTGGGGGACTAGCGGGGGCCGAGGTACGCAGTATTTT	CAWGTSGGRGTQYF
.	.	TRBV9	17	TRBJ2-2	TGTGCCAGCAGCTCGGACTCCTTAGGAGGGAAACCCGGGGAGCTGTTTTTT	CASSSDSLGGKPGELFF
.	.	TRBV19	15	TRBJ2-7	TGTGCCAGTAAAGATTACGGTCGGGGGGCGGAGGAGCAGTACTTC	CASKDYGRGAEEQYF
.	.	TRBV10-3	16	TRBJ2-5	TGTGCCATCAGTGAGTCGATGGGGGCGAACCAAGAGACCCAGTACTTC	CAISESMGANQETQYF
.	TRBD2	TRBV7-9	16	TRBJ2-7	TGTGCCAGCAGCTCCGGGACTAGCGGGAGCTCCTACGAGCAGTACTTC	CASSSGTSGSSYEQYF
.	.	TRBV7-2	14	TRBJ1-1	TGTGCCAGCAGCTTAGTGGGGGGTGGCACTGAAGCTTTCTTT	CASSLVGGGTEAFF
.	.	TRBV15	12	TRBJ2-3	TGTGCCACCAGCAGTTACACAGATACGCAGTATTTT	CATSSYTDTQYF
.	TRBD2	TRBV7-2	15	TRBJ2-1	TGTGCCAGCAGCTTAGCAAGGGATAGCGGGGGGCCTCAGTTCTTC	CASSLARDSGGPQFF
.	TRBD1	TRBV18	16	TRBJ2-3	TGTGCCAGCTCACCGAGGGTGGGACAGAGCACAGATACGCAGTATTTT	CASSPRVGQSTDTQYF
once	.	TRBV4-2	16	TRBJ1-3	TGTGCCAGCAGCCAAGACCCCGGGACAAGCGGAAACACCATATATTTT	CASSQDPGTSGNTIYF
.	.	TRBV9	17	TRBJ1-2	TGTGCCAGCAGCGTAGGGTCAGGGCCCGTGATGGAGAGAGGCTACACCTTC	CASSVGSGPVMERGYTF
.	.	TRBV9	15	TRBJ1-5	TGTGCCAGCAGCCGTATCGACGGGTCTTATCAGCCCCAGCATTTT	CASSRIDGSYQPQHF
.	.	TRBV10-3	12	TRBJ2-7	TGTGCCATCAGTGGAACTGGTTACGAGCAGTACTTC	CAISGTGYEQYF
.	.	TRBV28	14	TRBJ2-6	TGTGCCATCCCCTCGTCTCCTGGGGCCAACGTCCTGACTTTC	CAIPSSPGANVLTF
.	TRBD2	TRBV3-1/TRBV3-2	16	TRBJ2-3	TGTGCCAGCAGCTCCGGGGGGGGAACTAGCACAGATACGCAGTATTTT	CASSSGGGTSTDTQYF
once	.	TRBV7-5	8	TRBJ2-1	TGTGCCAGAAGCCCCACTATCTTC	CARSPTIF
.	TRBD1	TRBV6-1	14	TRBJ1-5	TGTGCCAGCAGTGAGACAGGGATCAATCAGCCCCAGCATTTT	CASSETGINQPQHF